Given below is one TCR beta chain in context. The data are from a study of blood T cell repertoires in COVID-19. On the study more broadly: Collection of acute and convalescent COVID-19 samples took place in the United States, Italy and Spain.

Germline CDR1 is KGHSH and CDR2 is LQKENI. The J segment lost 3 bases and the V segment lost 5 bases, leaving 2 bases of the junction unmatched. The CDR3 extends over 13 amino acids. Participant ages covered roughly 18 to 89 years across 24 US areas. Source study methods: Estimation of nucleated cell counts was performed using reference gene primer amplification. Libraries were prepared by immunoSEQ multiplex PCR; TCRdb keeps only in-frame clonotypes and omits some of them. Clone size and V and J calls were adopted from that table, with D and trimming inferred from the DNA. The table records a few hundred thousand clones, 85% to 90% of them present only once.

The sequenced sample consisted of PBMCs or T cells enriched from blood (not recorded which). J is TRBJ2-7 and V is TRBV18, with 9 bases that match TRBD1. The TCR sequence derives from a woman in her forties or fifties who had been exposed to COVID-19. CDR3 region: CASSMGQGYEQYF. The CDR3 bases are TGTGCCAGCTCAATGGGACAGGGCTACGAGCAGTACTTC.